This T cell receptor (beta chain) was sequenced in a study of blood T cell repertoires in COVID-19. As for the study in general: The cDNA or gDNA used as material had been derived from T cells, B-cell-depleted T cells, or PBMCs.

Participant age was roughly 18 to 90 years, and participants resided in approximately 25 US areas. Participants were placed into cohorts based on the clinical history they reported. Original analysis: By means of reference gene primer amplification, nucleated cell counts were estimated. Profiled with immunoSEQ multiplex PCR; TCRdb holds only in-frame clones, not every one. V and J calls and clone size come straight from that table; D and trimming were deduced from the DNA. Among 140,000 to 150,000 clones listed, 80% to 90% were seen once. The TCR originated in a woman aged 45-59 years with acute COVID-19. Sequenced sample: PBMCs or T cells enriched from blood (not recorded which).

CDR3: CASSLPADTNTDTQYF. CDR3 DNA: TGTGCCAGCAGCCTACCGGCGGATACGAACACAGATACGCAGTATTTT. This sequence joins TRBV11-3 and TRBJ2-3; D is uncertain. The ends were cut back, 5 bases at V and 2 bases at J, with 17 bases in the middle. Germline V gene lookup returns CDR1 SGHNT and CDR2 YENEEA. The length of the CDR3 is 16 residues.